This T cell receptor beta chain was sequenced during a study of OX40 agonist ivuxolimab in advanced cancers. Study as a whole: Cohort: about 82% men, mean age about 60, aged roughly 23 to 79.

Measured with immunoSEQ multiplex PCR; TCRdb has only the in-frame clones, and not every one. The sample carries fewer than 90,000 clones, just over 85% recorded once. Whole-study results and caveats: Expansion of clones was among the lowest in partial responders at 0.1-3.0 mg/kg.

A note on this clone: Its antigen is still unknown.

The CDR3 runs 14 residues. The trim removed 5 bases at V and 5 bases at J, leaving 2 bases unmatched. Per the germline V gene, CDR1 is SGHTA and CDR2 is FQGTGA. V usage is TRBV7-3 and J usage is TRBJ2-2, with TRBD2 matching 10 bases. This TCR was recovered from an adult with an advanced solid tumor such as melanoma, head and neck, liver or kidney cancer. The sequences come from CD4+ or CD8+ T cells sorted from blood, collected in a trial of the OX40 agonist ivuxolimab. The CDR3 region has the DNA TGTGCCAGCAGCCCGGGACTAGCGACCGGGGAGCTGTTTTTT. Residues: CASSPGLATGELFF.